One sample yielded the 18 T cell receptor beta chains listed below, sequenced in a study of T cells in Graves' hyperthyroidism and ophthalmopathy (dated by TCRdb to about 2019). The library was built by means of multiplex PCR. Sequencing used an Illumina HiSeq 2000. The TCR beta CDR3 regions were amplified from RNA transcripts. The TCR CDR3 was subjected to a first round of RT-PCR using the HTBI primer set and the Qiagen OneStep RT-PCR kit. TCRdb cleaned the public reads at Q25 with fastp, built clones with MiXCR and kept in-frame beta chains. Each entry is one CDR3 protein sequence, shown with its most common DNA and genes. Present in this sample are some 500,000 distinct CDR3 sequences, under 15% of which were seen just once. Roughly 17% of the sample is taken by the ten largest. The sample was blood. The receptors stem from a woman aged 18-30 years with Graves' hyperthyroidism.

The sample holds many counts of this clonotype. The CDR3 loop reads CASSLNREYEQYF. CDR3 DNA sequence: TGTGCCAGCAGTTTAAACAGGGAATACGAGCAGTACTTC. The chain carries TRBV27 and TRBJ2-7, with D possibly matching TRBD1 (6 bases). Trimming took off 2 bases at V and 4 bases at J, with 9 bases between the two ends. Germline-derived CDR1 and CDR2 are MNHEY and SMNVEV (reference sequence). The CDR3 runs to 13 residues.

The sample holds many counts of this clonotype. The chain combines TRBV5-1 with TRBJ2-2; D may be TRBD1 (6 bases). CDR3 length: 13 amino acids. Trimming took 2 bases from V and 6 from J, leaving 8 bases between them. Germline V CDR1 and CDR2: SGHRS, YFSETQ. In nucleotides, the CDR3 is TGCGCCAGCAGCTTTACAGGGTCCGGGGAGCTGTTTTTT. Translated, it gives CASSFTGSGELFF.

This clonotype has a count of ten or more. For the CDR3, the DNA is TGCGCCACATCCCTCGGCGGGAGGGCCGCGGAGACCCAGTACTTC. Encoded protein: CATSLGGRAAETQYF. This rearrangement joins TRBV10-1 to TRBJ2-5, with TRBD2 matching 9 bases. Germline V gene sequence: CDR1 WNHNN, CDR2 SYGVQD (reference sequence). This CDR3 has 15 residues. V dropped 10 bases and J dropped 5; count of bases not matched to a gene: 14.

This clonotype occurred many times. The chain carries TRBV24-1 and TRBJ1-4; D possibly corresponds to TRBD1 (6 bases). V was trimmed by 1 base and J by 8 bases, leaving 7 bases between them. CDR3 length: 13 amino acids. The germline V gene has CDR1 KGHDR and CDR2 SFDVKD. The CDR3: CATSDFRGEKLFF. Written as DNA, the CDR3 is TGTGCCACCAGTGATTTCAGGGGCGAAAAACTGTTTTTT.

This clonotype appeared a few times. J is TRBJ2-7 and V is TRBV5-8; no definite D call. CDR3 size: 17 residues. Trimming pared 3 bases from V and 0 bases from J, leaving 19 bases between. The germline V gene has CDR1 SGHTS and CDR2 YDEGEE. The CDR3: CASSCAAAPGYSYEQYF. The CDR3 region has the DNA TGTGCCAGCAGCTGCGCCGCCGCACCGGGCTACTCCTACGAGCAGTACTTC.

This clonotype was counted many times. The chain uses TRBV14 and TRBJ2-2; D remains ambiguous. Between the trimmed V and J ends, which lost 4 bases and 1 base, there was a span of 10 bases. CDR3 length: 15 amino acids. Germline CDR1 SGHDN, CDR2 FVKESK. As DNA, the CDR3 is TGTGCCAGCAGCCGGACCGACATGAACACCGGGGAGCTGTTTTTT. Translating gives CASSRTDMNTGELFF.

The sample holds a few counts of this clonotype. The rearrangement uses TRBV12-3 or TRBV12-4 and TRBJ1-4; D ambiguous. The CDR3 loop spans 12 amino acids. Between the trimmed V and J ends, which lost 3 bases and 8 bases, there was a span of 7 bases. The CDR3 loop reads CASSFSGEKLFF. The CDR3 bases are TGTGCCAGCAGTTTTTCGGGGGAAAAACTGTTTTTT.

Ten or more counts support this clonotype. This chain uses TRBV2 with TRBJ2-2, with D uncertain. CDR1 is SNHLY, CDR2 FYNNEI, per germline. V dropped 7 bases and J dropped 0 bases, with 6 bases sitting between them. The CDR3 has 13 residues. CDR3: CASTGSNTGELFF. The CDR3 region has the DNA TGTGCCAGCACAGGCTCGAACACCGGGGAGCTGTTTTTT.

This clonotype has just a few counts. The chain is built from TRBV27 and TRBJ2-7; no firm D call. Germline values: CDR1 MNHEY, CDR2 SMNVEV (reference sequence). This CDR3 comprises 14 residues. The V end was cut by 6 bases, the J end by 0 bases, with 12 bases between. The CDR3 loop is CASRWSESSYEQYF. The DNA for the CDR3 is TGTGCCAGCAGATGGAGCGAGAGCTCCTACGAGCAGTACTTC.

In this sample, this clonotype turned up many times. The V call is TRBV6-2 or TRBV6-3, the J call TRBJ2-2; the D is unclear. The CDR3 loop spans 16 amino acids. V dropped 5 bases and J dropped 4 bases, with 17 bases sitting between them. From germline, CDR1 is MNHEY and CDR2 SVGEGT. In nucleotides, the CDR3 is TGTGCCAGCAGTAGAAACGTGTGGGGTGCCACCGGGGAGCTGTTTTTT. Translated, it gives CASSRNVWGATGELFF.

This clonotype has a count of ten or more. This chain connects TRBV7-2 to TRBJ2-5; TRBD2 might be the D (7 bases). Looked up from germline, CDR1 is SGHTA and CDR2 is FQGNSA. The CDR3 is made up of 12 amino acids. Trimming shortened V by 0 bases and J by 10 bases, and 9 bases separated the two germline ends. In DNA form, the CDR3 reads TGTGCCAGCAGCTTAGCGGGAGGGGGCCAGTACTTC. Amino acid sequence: CASSLAGGGQYF.

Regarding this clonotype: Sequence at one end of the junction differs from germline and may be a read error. CDR3 protein: CTSSESKILGRAYF. CDR3 DNA: TGCACCAGCAGTGAGTCTAAAATCTTGGGCAGGGCATACTTC. The chain is built from TRBV6-9 and TRBJ2-7, with D maybe TRBD1 (5 bases). CDR3 length: 14 amino acids. From germline, CDR1 is MNHGY and CDR2 SVAAGI.

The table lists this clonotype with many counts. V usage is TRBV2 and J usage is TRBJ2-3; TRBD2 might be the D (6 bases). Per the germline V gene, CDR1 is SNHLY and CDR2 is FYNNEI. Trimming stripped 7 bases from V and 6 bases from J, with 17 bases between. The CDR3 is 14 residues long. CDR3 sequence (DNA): TGTGCCAGCAAGGGGACCACTCGGGGGGATACGCAGTATTTT. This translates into CASKGTTRGDTQYF.

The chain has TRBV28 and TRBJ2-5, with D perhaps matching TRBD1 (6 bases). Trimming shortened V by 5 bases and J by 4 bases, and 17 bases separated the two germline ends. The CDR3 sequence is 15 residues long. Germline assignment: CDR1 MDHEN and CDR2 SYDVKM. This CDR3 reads CASSARTQGRETQYF. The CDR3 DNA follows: TGTGCCAGCAGTGCACGGACCCAGGGGAGAGAGACCCAGTACTTC.

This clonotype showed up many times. For the CDR3, the DNA is TGTGCCAGTAACCGGCATTGGCTGAACACTGAAGCTTTCTTT. Protein: CASNRHWLNTEAFF. This rearrangement joins TRBV19 to TRBJ1-1; D gene unclear. The CDR3 covers 14 residues. From germline, CDR1 is LNHDA and CDR2 SQIVND (reference sequence). V dropped 7 bases and J dropped 0 bases, with 12 bases sitting between them. Using reference TRBV19 and TRBJ1-1 for the parts outside the CDR3, the full variable domain is DGGITQSPKYLFRKEGQNVTLSCEQNLNHDAMYWYRQDPGQGLRLIYYSQIVNDFQKGDIAEGYSVSREKKESFPLTVTSAQKNPTAFYLCASNRHWLNTEAFFGQGTRLTVV.

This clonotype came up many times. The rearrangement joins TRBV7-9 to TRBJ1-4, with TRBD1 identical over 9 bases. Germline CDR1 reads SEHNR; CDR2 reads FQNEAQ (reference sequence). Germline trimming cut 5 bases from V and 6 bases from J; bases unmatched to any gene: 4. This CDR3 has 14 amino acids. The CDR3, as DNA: TGTGCCAGCAGCCAGGGACAGGGATATGAAAAACTGTTTTTT. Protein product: CASSQGQGYEKLFF.

The CDR3 loop reads CASSYAGVFSPLHF. The CDR3, as DNA: TGTGCCAGCAGTTACGCGGGGGTCTTTTCACCCCTCCACTTT. This chain joins TRBV6-5 and TRBJ1-6; TRBD1 is a possible D gene (5 bases). From germline, CDR1 is MNHEY and CDR2 SVGAGI. Trimming took 2 bases from V and 9 from J, leaving 11 bases between them. This CDR3 is 14 amino acids long.

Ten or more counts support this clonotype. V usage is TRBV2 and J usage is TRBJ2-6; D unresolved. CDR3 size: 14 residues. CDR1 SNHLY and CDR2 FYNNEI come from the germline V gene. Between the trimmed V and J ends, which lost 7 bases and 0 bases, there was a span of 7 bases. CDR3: CASNRLSGANVLTF. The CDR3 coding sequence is TGTGCCAGCAACCGGCTCTCTGGGGCCAACGTCCTGACTTTC.